Listed below are T cell receptor beta chains from one sample, sequenced in a study of patients and donors after allogeneic stem cell transplantation. One entry per CDR3 protein results from TCRdb running MiXCR on the RT-PCR reads. The table shows 410,000 or so distinct CDR3 sequences, with around 16% occurring only once. Sequenced: blood, either unsorted or a sorted T cell fraction (not recorded which). These receptors were obtained from a human donor who was either an allogeneic HSCT recipient or a stem cell or donor lymphocyte infusion donor (not recorded which). It is not recorded whose cells these are; they may come from a transplant donor. Both conserved end residues are part of each CDR3. D genes are given only for firm matches. Size is stated for part of the rows, as once, few or many counts, or as a class when the clone is expanded.

J gene: TRBJ1-2; V gene: TRBV7-3; D gene: .; CDR3 length: 13; clone size: .; CDR3 DNA: TGTGCCAGCAGCTTAAGTGCAGGTTATGGCTACACCTTC; CDR3 protein: CASSLSAGYGYTF
J gene: TRBJ2-4; V gene: TRBV5-1; D gene: .; CDR3 length: 13; clone size: few; CDR3 DNA: TGCGCCAGCAGCTTGGAACGGCAAAACATTCAGTACTTC; CDR3 protein: CASSLERQNIQYF
J gene: TRBJ1-5; V gene: TRBV7-9; D gene: .; CDR3 length: 15; clone size: .; CDR3 DNA: TGTGCCAGCAGCTTAGGGCAGGGCTTCGATCAGCCCCAGCATTTT; CDR3 protein: CASSLGQGFDQPQHF
J gene: TRBJ2-1; V gene: TRBV28; D gene: TRBD1; CDR3 length: 16; clone size: few; CDR3 DNA: TGTGCCAGCAGCTTACCGCGACAGGGCATTAGCAATGAGCAGTTCTTC; CDR3 protein: CASSLPRQGISNEQFF
J gene: TRBJ1-1; V gene: TRBV6-5; D gene: .; CDR3 length: 14; clone size: few; CDR3 DNA: TGTGCCAGCAGTTACTCGGTGGTAACCACTGAAGCTTTCTTT; CDR3 protein: CASSYSVVTTEAFF
J gene: TRBJ1-1; V gene: TRBV27; D gene: TRBD1; CDR3 length: 18; clone size: .; CDR3 DNA: TGTGCCAGCAGTTTAGGGCGGTTAGGGGACAGGGGGAACACTGAAGCTTTCTTT; CDR3 protein: CASSLGRLGDRGNTEAFF
J gene: TRBJ2-1; V gene: TRBV4-2; D gene: TRBD2; CDR3 length: 15; clone size: .; CDR3 DNA: TGTGCCAGCAGCCCGGGACTAGGGCCTAACAATGAGCAGTTCTTC; CDR3 protein: CASSPGLGPNNEQFF
J gene: TRBJ1-3; V gene: TRBV20-1; D gene: TRBD1; CDR3 length: 15; clone size: few; CDR3 DNA: TGCAGTGCTACGGACAGGCGGAGCTCTGGAAACACCATATATTTT; CDR3 protein: CSATDRRSSGNTIYF
J gene: TRBJ1-6; V gene: TRBV7-2; D gene: .; CDR3 length: 16; clone size: few; CDR3 DNA: TGTGCCAGCAGCGGAGGACATAGCTCCTATAATTCACCCCTCCACTTT; CDR3 protein: CASSGGHSSYNSPLHF
J gene: TRBJ1-5; V gene: TRBV30; D gene: .; CDR3 length: 13; clone size: .; CDR3 DNA: TGTGCCTGGACTGGGCAGGGGTACCAGCCCCAGCATTTT; CDR3 protein: CAWTGQGYQPQHF
J gene: TRBJ2-2; V gene: TRBV3-1; D gene: .; CDR3 length: 11; clone size: many; CDR3 DNA: TGTGCCAGCAGCCTGCACGGGGAGCTGTTTTTT; CDR3 protein: CASSLHGELFF
J gene: TRBJ2-7; V gene: TRBV6-1; D gene: TRBD1; CDR3 length: 12; clone size: .; CDR3 DNA: TGTGCCAGCAGCTCACAGGGGTCAGAGCAGTACTTC; CDR3 protein: CASSSQGSEQYF
J gene: TRBJ2-5; V gene: TRBV4-3; D gene: TRBD2; CDR3 length: 16; clone size: .; CDR3 DNA: TGCGCCAGCAGCCTCACCCTAGCGGGGGTACAAGAGACCCAGTACTTC; CDR3 protein: CASSLTLAGVQETQYF
J gene: TRBJ2-1; V gene: TRBV12-3/TRBV12-4; D gene: .; CDR3 length: 14; clone size: many; CDR3 DNA: TGTGCCAGCAGTTTAGCGGTCCTAGCCAATGAGCAGTTCTTC; CDR3 protein: CASSLAVLANEQFF
J gene: TRBJ2-5; V gene: TRBV7-2; D gene: .; CDR3 length: 16; clone size: .; CDR3 DNA: TGTGCCAGCAGCACCCCGGGCGGGCGCGGGACTGAGACCCAGTACTTC; CDR3 protein: CASSTPGGRGTETQYF